This TCR beta chain was captured by sequencing in a study of Ad26.COV2.S vaccination and SARS-CoV-2 variants. Study overall: Ad26.COV2.S, an intramuscular injection, was given once or twice 56 days apart. Study observations and caveats: Vaccine and placebo recipients had comparable breadth of non-spike TCRs. It was vaccine recipients, not placebo recipients, who had the higher spike-specific TCR breadth.

Treatment defined: over 15 received Ad26.COV2.S at low or high dose, single or two shots; a few received placebo; per-sample allocation not given. Collection of samples fell on day 63 after the first vaccine or placebo injection. Details on this clone: The antigen is undetermined.

Libraries were prepared by immunoSEQ multiplex PCR; TCRdb keeps only in-frame clonotypes and omits some of them. The data show about 350,000 clones, 70% to 90% seen once. This CDR3 spans 16 amino acids. Germline loops: CDR1 SGHAT, CDR2 FQNNGV. The ends lost 3 bases at V and 7 bases at J; junction bases unmatched: 10. This TCR derives from a person aged 18-65 years who received the Ad26.COV2.S COVID-19 vaccine or a placebo. This specimen consisted of peripheral blood, obtained in a trial of Ad26.COV2.S vaccine versus placebo. This chain joins TRBV11-2 and TRBJ2-1; 9 bases are a match to TRBD2. The CDR3 reads CASSFGSPGLANEQFF. The CDR3 coding sequence is TGTGCCAGCAGCTTTGGATCGCCGGGACTAGCAAATGAGCAGTTCTTC.